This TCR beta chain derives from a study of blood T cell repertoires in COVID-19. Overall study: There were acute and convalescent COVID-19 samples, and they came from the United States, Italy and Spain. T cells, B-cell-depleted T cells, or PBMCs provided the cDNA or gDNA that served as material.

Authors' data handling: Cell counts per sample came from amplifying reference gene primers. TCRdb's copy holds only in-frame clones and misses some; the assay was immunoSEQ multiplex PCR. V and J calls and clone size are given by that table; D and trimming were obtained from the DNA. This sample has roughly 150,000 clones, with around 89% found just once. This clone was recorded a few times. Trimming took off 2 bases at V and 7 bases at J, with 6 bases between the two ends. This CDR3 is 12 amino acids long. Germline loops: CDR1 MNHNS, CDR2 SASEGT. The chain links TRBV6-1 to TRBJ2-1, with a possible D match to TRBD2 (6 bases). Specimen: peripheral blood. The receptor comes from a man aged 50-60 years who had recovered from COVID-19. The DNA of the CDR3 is TGTGCCAGCAGTGAACTAGCGAATGAGCAGTTCTTC. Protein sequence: CASSELANEQFF.